This TCR beta chain was recorded in a study of CD8+CD57+ T cells in acquired aplastic anemia. Patients included in sequencing had previously demonstrated CD8+CD57+ cell expansion by flow cytometry. Genomic DNA provided the template from which TCR beta VDJ and CDR3 profiles were obtained. One entry per CDR3 protein results from TCRdb running MiXCR on the reads. The repertoire holds 450,000 to 550,000 distinct CDR3 sequences, with over 25% as singletons. Germline CDR1 and CDR2: DFQATT and SNEGSKA (reference sequence). V lost 0 bases to trimming and J lost 5 bases; unmatched junction nucleotides: 15. This CDR3 contains 17 residues.

Sequencing was carried out using sorted CD4+, CD8+, or CD8+CD57+ T cells (not recorded which) from PBMCs. The rearrangement uses TRBV20-1 and TRBJ2-5, with TRBD2 matching 7 bases. The receptor was derived from a human donor with aplastic anemia. The CDR3 loop is CSARDPNRLLARETQYF. The CDR3 coding sequence is TGCAGTGCTAGAGACCCGAACCGATTACTAGCGAGGGAGACCCAGTACTTC.